This T cell receptor beta chain appears in the sequencing data of a study of CD8 T cells in ankylosing spondylitis. Findings of the study overall: A TCR beta motif of about 8 highly homologous variants appeared characteristic of ankylosing spondylitis blood.

TCRdb fed the 5' RACE reads into MiXCR, producing one record per CDR3 protein. The table lists a few hundred thousand distinct CDR3 sequences, over 8.5% of them singletons. This clonotype turned up a few times. Its antigen is not identified. Germline CDR1 and CDR2: MDHEN and SYDVKM. The CDR3 spans 15 residues. V gave up 1 base and J gave up 6 bases, with 13 bases separating them. V is TRBV28 and J is TRBJ2-1; D ambiguous. The sequence came from a male donor with ankylosing spondylitis or in good health (not recorded which). The sample comprised blood, either unsorted or a sorted T cell fraction (not recorded which). The CDR3 sequence is CASSLLMGIGNEQFF. In DNA, the CDR3 is TGTGCCAGCAGTTTATTAATGGGTATAGGCAATGAGCAGTTCTTC.